This T cell receptor beta chain was recovered during a study of blood T cell repertoires in COVID-19. The wider study: The United States, Italy and Spain were the sources of the acute and convalescent COVID-19 samples. PBMCs, B-cell-depleted T cells, or T cells were the source of the cDNA or gDNA that made up the material.

Clones were read by immunoSEQ multiplex PCR, and TCRdb kept only the in-frame ones, dropping some. The table has 96,000 or so clones, around 90% seen once; the top ten hold 3.5% to 5%. Germline CDR1 LNHDA, CDR2 SQIVND (reference sequence). The germline V and J ends were trimmed by 9 bases and 4 bases, with 15 bases remaining between them. CDR3 size: 13 residues. This TCR was sampled from a human donor with COVID-19, enrolled during active disease. The donor label of this sample is uncertain. Sample: peripheral blood. V and J are TRBV19 and TRBJ1-2; weak D call: TRBD1 (6 bases). CDR3 region: CASRGGLSYGYTF. In DNA form, the CDR3 reads TGTGCCAGCCGGGGGGGGCTGAGCTATGGCTACACCTTC.